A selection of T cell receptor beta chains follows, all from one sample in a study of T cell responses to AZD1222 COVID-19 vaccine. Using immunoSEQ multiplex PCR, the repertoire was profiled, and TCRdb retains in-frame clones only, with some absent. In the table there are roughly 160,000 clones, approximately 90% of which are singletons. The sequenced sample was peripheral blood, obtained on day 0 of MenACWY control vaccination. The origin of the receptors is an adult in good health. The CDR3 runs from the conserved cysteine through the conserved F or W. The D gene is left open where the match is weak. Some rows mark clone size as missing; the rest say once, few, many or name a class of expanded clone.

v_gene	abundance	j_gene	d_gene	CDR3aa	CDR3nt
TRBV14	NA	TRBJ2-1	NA	CASSQETGSKYNEQFF	TGTGCCAGCAGCCAAGAAACAGGATCTAAATACAATGAGCAGTTCTTC
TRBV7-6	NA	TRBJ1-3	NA	CASSLSGQGIGNTIYF	TGTGCCAGCAGCTTGAGCGGGCAGGGCATTGGAAACACCATATATTTT
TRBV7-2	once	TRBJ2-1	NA	CASSPRATQDNEQFF	TGTGCCAGCAGCCCTAGGGCTACCCAAGACAATGAGCAGTTCTTC
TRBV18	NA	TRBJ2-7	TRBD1	CASSAPVQGSYEQYF	TGTGCCAGCTCAGCACCGGTACAGGGGTCCTACGAGCAGTACTTC
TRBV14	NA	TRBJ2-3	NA	CASSLPRGLVETQYF	TGTGCCAGCAGCCTGCCTCGCGGGCTTGTTGAGACGCAGTATTTT
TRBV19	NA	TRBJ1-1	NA	CASKFGGNMNTEAFF	TGTGCCAGTAAATTTGGGGGTAACATGAACACTGAAGCTTTCTTT
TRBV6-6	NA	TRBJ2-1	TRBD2	CASSYSGGSGRNEQFF	TGTGCCAGCAGTTACTCCGGCGGGAGCGGTCGCAATGAGCAGTTCTTC
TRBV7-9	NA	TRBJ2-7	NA	CASSSRQSSYEQYF	TGTGCCAGCAGTTCCAGACAGTCCTCCTACGAGCAGTACTTC
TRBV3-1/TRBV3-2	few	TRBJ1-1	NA	CASSSVGGTEAFF	TGTGCCAGCAGCTCGGTCGGTGGCACTGAAGCTTTCTTT
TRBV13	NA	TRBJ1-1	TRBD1	CASSFRDRYTEAFF	TGTGCCAGCAGCTTCCGGGACAGGTACACTGAAGCTTTCTTT
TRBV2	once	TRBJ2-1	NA	CASRGGQRNSYNEQFF	TGTGCCAGCAGGGGGGGGCAGCGGAACTCCTACAATGAGCAGTTCTTC
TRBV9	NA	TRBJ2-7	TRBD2	CASSVVSGRASEQYF	TGTGCCAGCAGCGTGGTTAGCGGGAGGGCCTCCGAGCAGTACTTC
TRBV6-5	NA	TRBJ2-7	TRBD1	CASSQTGGLPYEQYF	TGTGCCAGCAGTCAGACAGGGGGCCTCCCCTACGAGCAGTACTTC
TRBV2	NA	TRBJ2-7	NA	CASSPDRPSSYEQYF	TGTGCCAGCAGTCCGGACAGACCCAGCTCCTACGAGCAGTACTTC
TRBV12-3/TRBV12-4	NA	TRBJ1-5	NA	CASSPFKGPQHF	TGTGCCAGCAGTCCATTCAAGGGGCCCCAGCATTTT
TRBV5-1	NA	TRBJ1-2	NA	CASSLGDENYGYTF	TGCGCCAGCAGCTTGGGGGACGAGAACTATGGCTACACCTTC
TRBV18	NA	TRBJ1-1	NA	CASSPLSQTEYEAFF	TGTGCCAGCTCACCACTATCCCAGACCGAATATGAAGCTTTCTTT
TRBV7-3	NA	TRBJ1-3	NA	CASSLSGSGNTIYF	TGTGCCAGCAGCTTGTCCGGCTCTGGAAACACCATATATTTT
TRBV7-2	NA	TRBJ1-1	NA	CASSLGANTEAFF	TGTGCCAGCAGCTTAGGGGCGAACACTGAAGCTTTCTTT
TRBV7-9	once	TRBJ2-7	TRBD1	CASSLNPDRRHEQYF	TGTGCCAGCAGCTTAAACCCGGACAGGCGACACGAGCAGTACTTC
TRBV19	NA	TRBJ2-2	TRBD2	CASSIAASGYTGELFF	TGTGCCAGTAGTATAGCGGCTAGCGGTTATACCGGGGAGCTGTTTTTT
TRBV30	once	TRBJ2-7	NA	CAWSVRGPLLYEQYF	TGTGCCTGGAGTGTACGGGGGCCCCTACTCTACGAGCAGTACTTC
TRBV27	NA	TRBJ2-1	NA	CASSLGYNEQFF	TGTGCCAGCAGTTTAGGCTACAATGAGCAGTTCTTC
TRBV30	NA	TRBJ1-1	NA	CAWTQTNTEAFF	TGTGCCTGGACCCAGACGAACACTGAAGCTTTCTTT
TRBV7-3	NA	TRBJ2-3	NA	CASSLRGGSGEADTQYF	TGTGCCAGCAGCTTAAGGGGTGGTAGCGGAGAAGCAGATACGCAGTATTTT
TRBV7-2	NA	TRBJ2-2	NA	CASSDWSWSGELFF	TGTGCCAGCAGTGACTGGTCGTGGTCCGGGGAGCTGTTTTTT
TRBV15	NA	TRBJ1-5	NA	CATSRDPYSARFEPQHF	TGTGCCACCAGCAGAGATCCGTACAGCGCCAGATTTGAGCCCCAGCATTTT
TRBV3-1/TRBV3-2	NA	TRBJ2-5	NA	CASSQVVETQYF	TGTGCCAGCAGCCAAGTCGTAGAGACCCAGTACTTC
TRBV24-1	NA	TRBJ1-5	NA	CATSDPRGAGNQPQHF	TGTGCCACCAGTGACCCCAGGGGAGCGGGCAATCAGCCCCAGCATTTT
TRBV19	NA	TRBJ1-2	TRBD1	CASSPPPDRGYTF	TGTGCCAGTAGTCCCCCCCCGGACAGGGGTTACACCTTC
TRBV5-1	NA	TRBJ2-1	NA	CASRRDVGEQFF	TGCGCCAGCAGGAGGGATGTGGGTGAGCAGTTCTTC
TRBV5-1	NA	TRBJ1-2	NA	CASSEGYGYTF	TGCGCCAGCAGCGAAGGTTATGGCTACACCTTC
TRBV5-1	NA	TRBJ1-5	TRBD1	CASSFTGGDQPQHF	TGCGCCAGCAGCTTCACAGGGGGCGATCAGCCCCAGCATTTT
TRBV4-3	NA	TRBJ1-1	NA	CASSPQGRGTEAFF	TGCGCCAGCAGCCCCCAGGGAAGGGGGACTGAAGCTTTCTTT
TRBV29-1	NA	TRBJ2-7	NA	CSVALAKDEQYF	TGCAGCGTTGCACTAGCAAAGGACGAGCAGTACTTC
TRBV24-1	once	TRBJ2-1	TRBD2	CATSDVSGRANNEQFF	TGTGCCACCAGTGATGTTAGCGGGAGGGCCAACAATGAGCAGTTCTTC
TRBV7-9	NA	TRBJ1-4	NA	CASSLLEKLFF	TGTGCCAGCAGCTTACTAGAAAAACTGTTTTTT
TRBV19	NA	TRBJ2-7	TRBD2	CASSIASSGSAYEQYF	TGTGCCAGTAGTATAGCTTCTAGCGGGTCTGCTTACGAGCAGTACTTC
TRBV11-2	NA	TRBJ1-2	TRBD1	CAGDRASSGYTF	TGTGCCGGAGACAGGGCGTCTTCTGGCTACACCTTC
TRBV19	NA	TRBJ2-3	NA	CASSLYSTSWVTDTQYF	TGTGCCAGTAGCCTGTATAGCACATCATGGGTCACAGATACGCAGTATTTT